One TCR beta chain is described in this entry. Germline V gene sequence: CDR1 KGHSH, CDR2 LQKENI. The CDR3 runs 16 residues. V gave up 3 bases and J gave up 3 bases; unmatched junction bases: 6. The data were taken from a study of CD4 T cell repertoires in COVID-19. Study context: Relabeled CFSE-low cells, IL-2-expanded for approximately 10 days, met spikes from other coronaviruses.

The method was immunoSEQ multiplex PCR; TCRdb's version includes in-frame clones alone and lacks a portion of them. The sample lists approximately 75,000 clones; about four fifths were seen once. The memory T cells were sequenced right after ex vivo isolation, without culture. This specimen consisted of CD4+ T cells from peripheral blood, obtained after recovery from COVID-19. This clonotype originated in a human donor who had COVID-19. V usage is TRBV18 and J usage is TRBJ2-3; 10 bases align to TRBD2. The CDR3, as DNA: TGTGCCAGCTCACCTGCGAGGACTAGCGGTACAGATACGCAGTATTTT. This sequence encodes CASSPARTSGTDTQYF.